This TCR beta chain was captured by sequencing in a study of shared clonotypes between healthy human individuals. Produced via immunoSEQ multiplex PCR; TCRdb's table is partial and in-frame only. Altogether about 1.4 million clones are present, roughly 95% being singletons, with the ten largest covering approximately 1%. The clonotype originates from a man aged 25-45 years in good health. Source material: naive CD4+ T cells sorted from blood. The sample's subset: CD45RA+ positively selected.

In DNA form, the CDR3 reads TGTGCCAGCAGCACTAGCGGGAGTCTCTACAATGAGCAGTTCTTC. It translates to CASSTSGSLYNEQFF. This chain uses TRBV7-9 with TRBJ2-1; 11 bases map to TRBD2. Germline CDR1 and CDR2: SEHNR and FQNEAQ (reference sequence). The J segment lost 3 bases and the V segment lost 5 bases, leaving 3 bases of the junction unmatched. There are 15 residues in the CDR3.